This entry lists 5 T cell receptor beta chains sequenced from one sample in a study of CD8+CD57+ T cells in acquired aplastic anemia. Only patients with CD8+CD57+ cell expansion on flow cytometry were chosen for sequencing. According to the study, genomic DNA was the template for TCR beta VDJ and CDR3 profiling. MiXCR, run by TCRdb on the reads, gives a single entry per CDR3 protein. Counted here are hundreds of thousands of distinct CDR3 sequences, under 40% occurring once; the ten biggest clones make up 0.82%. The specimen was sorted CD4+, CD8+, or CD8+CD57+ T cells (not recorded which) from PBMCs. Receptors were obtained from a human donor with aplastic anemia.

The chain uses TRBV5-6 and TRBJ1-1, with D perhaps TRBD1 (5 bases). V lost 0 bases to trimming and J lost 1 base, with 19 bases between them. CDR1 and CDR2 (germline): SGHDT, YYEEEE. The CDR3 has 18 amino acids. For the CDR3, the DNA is TGTGCCAGCAGCTTGGCCGCCTCCCGGGACGGACCGAACACTGAAGCTTTCTTT. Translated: CASSLAASRDGPNTEAFF.

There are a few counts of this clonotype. The CDR3 spells CASSQRQPGQGSGDTEAFF. Here the CDR3 DNA reads TGTGCCAGCAGCCAACGTCAACCAGGACAGGGGAGTGGGGACACTGAAGCTTTCTTT. V and J are TRBV4-2 and TRBJ1-1; the match to TRBD1 covers 9 bases. The CDR3 totals 19 residues. The V segment lost 2 bases and the J segment 3 bases; nucleotides outside the gene matches: 16. Germline V lookup: CDR1 LGHNA, CDR2 YNFKEQ.

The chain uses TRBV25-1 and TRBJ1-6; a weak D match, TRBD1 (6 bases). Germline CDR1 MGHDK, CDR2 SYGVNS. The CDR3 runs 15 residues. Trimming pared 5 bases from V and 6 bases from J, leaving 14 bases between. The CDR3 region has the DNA TGTGCCAGCAGTCGCAAGACAGGAGTTAATTCACCCCTCCACTTT. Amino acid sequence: CASSRKTGVNSPLHF.

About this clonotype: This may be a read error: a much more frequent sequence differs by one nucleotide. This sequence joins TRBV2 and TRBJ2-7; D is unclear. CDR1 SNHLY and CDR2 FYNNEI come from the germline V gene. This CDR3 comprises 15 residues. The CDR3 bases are TGTGCCAGCAGTTTCCAGACCCAGAGCTCCTACGAGCAGTGCTTC. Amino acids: CASSFQTQSSYEQCF.

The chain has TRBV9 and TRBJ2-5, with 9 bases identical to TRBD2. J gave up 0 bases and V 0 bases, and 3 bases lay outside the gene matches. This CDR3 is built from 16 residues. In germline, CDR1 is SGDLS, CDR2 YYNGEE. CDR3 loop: CASSVVSGGYQETQYF. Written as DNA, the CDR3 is TGTGCCAGCAGCGTAGTTAGCGGGGGTTACCAAGAGACCCAGTACTTC.